This T cell receptor (beta chain) was identified in a study of T cell clonality in common variable immunodeficiency (dated by TCRdb to 2015 to 2017). Broader findings and caveats from the paper: CVID TCRbeta sequences were reported to have fewer deletions and N-nucleotide insertions and to lack highly modified clones with 13 or more V deletions. TCRbeta clonality was higher in CVID subjects than in healthy controls (t-test p = 0.018), and the increase was most characteristic of about a third of subjects. Correlations between repertoire features and clinical complications were limited by patient heterogeneity within the CVID cohort. It was noted by the authors that sequencing of the repertoires of T cell subpopulations would be needed to clarify the cause of the increased clonality in CVID. CVID subjects shared fewer TCRbeta clones with each other than healthy controls did (p < 0.0001). Despite equal DNA input, controls averaged approximately 84,000 unique sequences per sample versus about 32,000 in CVID samples.

From the cysteine through the phenylalanine, the CDR3 covers 15 amino acids. Of the CDR3's DNA, 36 bases were read; they are in frame from base 1. The germline V gene (reference sequence) supplies CDR1 LNHDA and CDR2 SQIVND. The germline V and J ends show losses of 7 bases and 1 base respectively, and no gene match explains 8 bases of the junction. This clone was detected many times. Its antigen remains undetermined. The CDR3 is cut off 3 residues early in the read; its end comes from the germline J gene. For sequencing, equivalent amounts of genomic DNA were input from CVID and control samples. For every sample, a 60 bp segment covering the rearranged TCRbeta CDR3 region was amplified and then sequenced. The immunoSEQ assay, a bias-corrected multiplex PCR combined with high-throughput sequencing, was used to amplify TCRbeta. In the authors' own workflow: Every unique nucleotide sequence was considered a clone and was annotated with V, D and J genes, copy number and frequency. Sequences were labeled productive if in frame, and non-productive if out of frame or containing stop codons. As previously described, clonality was computed from Shannon's entropy. The predicted amino acid sequences of productive clones were used to derive mean CDR3 Kyte-Doolittle hydropathy. Hierarchical clustering of scaled V gene usage was performed with the R hclust function using Manhattan distance and complete linkage. Sharing of clones by CDR3 amino acid sequence was evaluated through resampling of 12 repertoires per group over 100 rounds. The repertoires were searched for about 70 published EBV-specific and roughly 230 published CMV-specific TCRbeta sequences. After a couple of CVID samples that produced fewer than 10,000 sequences were dropped from the analysis, some 43 CVID repertoires remained. The immuneACCESS repertoire file appears here via TCRdb, limited to in-frame rearrangements. These files lack a portion of the clones; in checked studies, under half of the deficit traces to unresolved V genes, and the cause of the others is not known. The DNA gave D and trimming, while V, J and clone size come from that table. The table for this sample lists around 55,000 clones, none of them counted only once. The leading ten clones occupy about 1.8% of the sample.

Most of the CVID patients and most of the healthy controls were of Caucasian heritage. Heparinized peripheral whole blood samples of 5 to 8 ml were collected from each donor. Genomic DNA from adults with common variable immune deficiency (CVID) and from healthy adult controls was the source for sequencing TCRbeta CDR3 repertoires. The control group comprised roughly 22 healthy adult volunteers, roughly 12 female and approximately ten male, aged about 23 to 66 years with a mean age of around 35. Diluted blood was density-centrifuged over Hypaque 1077 or Ficoll-Paque to isolate peripheral blood mononuclear cells. Unsorted mononuclear cells served as the source of genomic DNA, which was extracted either by Qiagen column purification or by a centrifugation-based method.

This receptor chain uses TRBV19 and TRBJ1-1; 8 nucleotides in the junction match TRBD1. This TCR was recovered from a person between 18 and 69 years old in good health. Specimen: peripheral blood mononuclear cells. The CDR3 protein: CASIRMGTGNTEAFF. The sequenced part of the CDR3 DNA is TGTGCCAGTATAAGAATGGGGACAGGGAACACTGAA. The full variable domain, with segments outside the CDR3 supplied by the reference TRBV19 and TRBJ1-1 proteins, appears as DGGITQSPKYLFRKEGQNVTLSCEQNLNHDAMYWYRQDPGQGLRLIYYSQIVNDFQKGDIAEGYSVSREKKESFPLTVTSAQKNPTAFYLCASIRMGTGNTEAFFGQGTRLTVV.